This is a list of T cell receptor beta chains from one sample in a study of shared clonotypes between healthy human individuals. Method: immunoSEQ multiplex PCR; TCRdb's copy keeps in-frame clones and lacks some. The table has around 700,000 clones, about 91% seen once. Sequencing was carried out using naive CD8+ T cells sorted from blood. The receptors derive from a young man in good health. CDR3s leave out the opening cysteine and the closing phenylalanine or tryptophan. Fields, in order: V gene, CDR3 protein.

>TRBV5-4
ASSLGTGLAREAF
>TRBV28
ASSPGEVYEQY
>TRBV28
ASRLRAGRSNQPQH
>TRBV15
ATSYGQKYEQY
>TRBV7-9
ASSSRDRVNEQF
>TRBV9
ASSAGTGGLTDTQY
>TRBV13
ASSSLSGKGTDTQY
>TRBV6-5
ASSYIATGEQY
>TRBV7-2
ASSLRYRGAQY
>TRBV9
ASSVALQGVSLGYT
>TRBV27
ASRLAGEAYNEQF
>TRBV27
ASSLRTSGTTDTQY
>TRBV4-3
ASSQDPRGPSSYEQY
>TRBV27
ASSHSTGFPDTQY
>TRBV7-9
ASSLATRTGTSGYNEQF
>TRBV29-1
SVTGFTNTGELF
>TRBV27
ASSSGHLEQY
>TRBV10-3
ATSGGIATNEKLF
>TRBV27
ASSLFTGQSYEQY
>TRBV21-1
ASSKGVVGQEHQPQH